The clone carrying this T cell receptor (beta chain) showed up just a few times. These data originate in a study of blood T cell repertoires in COVID-19. In the study overall: Samples taken during acute and convalescent COVID-19 were collected in the United States, Italy and Spain. Sources were T cells, B-cell-depleted T cells, or PBMCs; the material itself was cDNA or gDNA.

The CDR3 is 14 residues long. The germline V gene encodes CDR1 LNHDA and CDR2 SQIVND (reference sequence). V was clipped by 4 bases and J by 4 bases; unmatched bases: 3. In the authors' methods: Reference gene primer amplification yielded estimated nucleated cell counts. The protocol was immunoSEQ multiplex PCR, while the TCRdb copy is restricted to in-frame clones and leaves out a portion. D and trimming come from the DNA, and the V and J calls and clone size come from that table. The data contain about 140,000 clones, around 86% of them seen just once; the ten biggest clones take up 1.5% to 2%. The sequence was collected from a human donor in a cohort sampled during active COVID-19. The rearrangement joins TRBV19 to TRBJ1-5; TRBD1 matches 8 bases. Sequences were obtained from peripheral blood. CDR3: CASSTGQGNQPQHF. The CDR3 region has the DNA TGTGCCAGTAGTACAGGACAGGGAAATCAGCCCCAGCATTTT.